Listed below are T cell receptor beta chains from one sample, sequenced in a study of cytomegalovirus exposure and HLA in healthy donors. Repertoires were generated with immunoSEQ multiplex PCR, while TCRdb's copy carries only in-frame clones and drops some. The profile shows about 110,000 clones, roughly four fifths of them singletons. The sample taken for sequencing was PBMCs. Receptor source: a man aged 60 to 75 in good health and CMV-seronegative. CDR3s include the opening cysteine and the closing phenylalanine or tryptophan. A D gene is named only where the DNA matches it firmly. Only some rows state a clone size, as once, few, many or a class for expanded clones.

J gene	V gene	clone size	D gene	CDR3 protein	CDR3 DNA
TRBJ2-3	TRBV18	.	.	CASSPLSTDTQYF	TGTGCCAGCTCACCGCTAAGCACAGATACGCAGTATTTT
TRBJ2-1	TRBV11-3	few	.	CASSSRMDRGEQFF	TGTGCCAGCAGCTCCCGAATGGACCGGGGTGAGCAGTTCTTC
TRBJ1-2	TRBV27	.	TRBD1	CASSLVQGVDGYTF	TGTGCCAGCAGTTTAGTGCAGGGGGTCGACGGCTACACCTTC
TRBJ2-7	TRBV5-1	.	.	CASTRGQGYEQYF	TGCGCCAGCACCCGGGGACAAGGGTACGAGCAGTACTTC
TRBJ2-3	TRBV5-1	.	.	CASSFRAPSTDTQYF	TGCGCCAGCAGCTTCCGTGCGCCTAGCACAGATACGCAGTATTTT
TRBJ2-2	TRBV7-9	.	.	CASSSHRTGELFF	TGTGCCAGCAGCTCCCACCGGACCGGGGAGCTGTTTTTT
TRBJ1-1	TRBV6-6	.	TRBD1	CASSPGTGSTEAFF	TGTGCCAGCAGTCCCGGGACAGGGAGCACTGAAGCTTTCTTT
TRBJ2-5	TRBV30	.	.	CAWSVLGGARETQYF	TGTGCCTGGAGTGTATTAGGGGGGGCCCGAGAGACCCAGTACTTC
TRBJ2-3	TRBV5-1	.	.	CASSSGSGRTDTQYF	TGCGCCAGCAGCTCTGGAAGCGGCCGCACAGATACGCAGTATTTT
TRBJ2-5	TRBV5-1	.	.	CASALATQETQYF	TGCGCCAGCGCATTAGCGACCCAAGAGACCCAGTACTTC
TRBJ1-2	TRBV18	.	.	CARSAGVNYGYTF	TGTGCCAGGTCCGCAGGGGTAAACTATGGCTACACCTTC
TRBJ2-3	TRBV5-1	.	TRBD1	CASSQGQGPDTQYF	TGCGCCAGCAGCCAGGGACAGGGCCCAGATACGCAGTATTTT
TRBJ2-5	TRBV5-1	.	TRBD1	CASSLGTGLSETQYF	TGCGCCAGCAGCTTGGGGACAGGGTTATCAGAGACCCAGTACTTC
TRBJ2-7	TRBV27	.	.	CASSARGGADEQYF	TGTGCCAGCAGTGCCCGAGGGGGGGCGGACGAGCAGTACTTC
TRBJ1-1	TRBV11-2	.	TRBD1	CASSLQTTGSTEAFF	TGTGCCAGCAGCTTACAAACGACAGGGAGTACTGAAGCTTTCTTT
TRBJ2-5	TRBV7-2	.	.	CASTRQGGETQYF	TGTGCCAGCACTCGTCAGGGGGGAGAGACCCAGTACTTC
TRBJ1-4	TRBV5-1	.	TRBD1	CASSLSYRGNEKLFF	TGCGCCAGCAGCTTGAGTTACAGGGGCAATGAAAAACTGTTTTTT
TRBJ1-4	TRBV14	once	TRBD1	CASSQASGGDRGHEKLFF	TGTGCCAGCAGCCAAGCGTCAGGGGGGGACAGGGGGCATGAAAAACTGTTTTTT
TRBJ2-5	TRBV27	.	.	CASGQTEETQYF	TGTGCCAGTGGTCAGACTGAAGAGACCCAGTACTTC
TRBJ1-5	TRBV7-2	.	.	CASSPDRSRQPQHF	TGTGCCAGCAGCCCCGACAGGTCTAGGCAGCCCCAGCATTTT
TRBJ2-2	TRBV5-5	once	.	CASSLAAGPGELFF	TGTGCCAGCAGCTTGGCGGCGGGACCCGGGGAGCTGTTTTTT
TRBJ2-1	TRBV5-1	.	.	CASRPDWGRYEQFF	TGCGCCAGCAGACCGGACTGGGGTAGGTATGAGCAGTTCTTC
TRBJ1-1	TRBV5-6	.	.	CASSLANRANTEAFF	TGTGCCAGCAGCTTGGCGAACAGGGCGAACACTGAAGCTTTCTTT
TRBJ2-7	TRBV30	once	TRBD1	CAWSVRQGSSYEQYF	TGTGCCTGGAGTGTCCGACAGGGGAGCTCCTACGAGCAGTACTTC
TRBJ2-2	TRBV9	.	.	CAVGPQRTGELFF	TGTGCCGTAGGCCCCCAGAGGACCGGGGAGCTGTTTTTT
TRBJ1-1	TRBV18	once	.	CASSPIGGGTEAFF	TGTGCCAGCTCCCCAATCGGGGGTGGGACTGAAGCTTTCTTT
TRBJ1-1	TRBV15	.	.	CATSRGNSYTEAFF	TGTGCCACCAGCAGAGGGAACAGCTACACTGAAGCTTTCTTT
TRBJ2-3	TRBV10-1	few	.	CASSPIPDTQYF	TGCGCCAGCAGTCCTATCCCAGATACGCAGTATTTT
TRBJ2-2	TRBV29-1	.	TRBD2	CSVPRTSGGTVTGELFF	TGCAGCGTCCCTAGGACTAGCGGGGGGACTGTCACCGGGGAGCTGTTTTTT
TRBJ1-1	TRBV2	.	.	CASTGQRNTEAFF	TGTGCCAGCACTGGACAGAGAAACACTGAAGCTTTCTTT
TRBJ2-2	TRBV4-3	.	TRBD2	CASSHTSGGPNTGELFF	TGCGCCAGCAGCCACACTAGCGGGGGGCCCAACACCGGGGAGCTGTTTTTT
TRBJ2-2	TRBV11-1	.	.	CASSLARDTGELFF	TGTGCCAGCAGCTTAGCACGAGACACCGGGGAGCTGTTTTTT
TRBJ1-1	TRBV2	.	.	CASSEAEGANTEAFF	TGTGCCAGCAGTGAAGCTGAGGGTGCGAACACTGAAGCTTTCTTT
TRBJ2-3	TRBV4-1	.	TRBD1	CASSQRTGGPDTQYF	TGCGCCAGCAGCCAAAGGACAGGGGGCCCAGATACGCAGTATTTT
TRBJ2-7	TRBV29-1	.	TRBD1	CSVYTGVYEQYF	TGCAGCGTCTATACAGGGGTCTACGAGCAGTACTTC
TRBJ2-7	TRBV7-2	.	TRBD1	CASIGRGTGSFSGEQYF	TGTGCCAGCATCGGACGCGGGACAGGGAGTTTCTCTGGCGAGCAGTACTTC
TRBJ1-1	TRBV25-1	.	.	CASSDWRNTEAFF	TGTGCCAGCAGTGATTGGAGGAACACTGAAGCTTTCTTT
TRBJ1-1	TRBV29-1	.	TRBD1	CSVSGTGKTEAFF	TGCAGCGTTTCCGGGACAGGGAAAACTGAAGCTTTCTTT
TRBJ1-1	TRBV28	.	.	CASSSLNGIFHEAFF	TGTGCCAGCAGTTCCTTGAACGGGATATTCCATGAAGCTTTCTTT
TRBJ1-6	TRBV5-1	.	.	CASSLALDRRDSPLHF	TGCGCCAGCAGCTTGGCATTGGACAGACGGGATTCACCCCTCCACTTT